This T cell receptor (beta chain) was captured in a study of cytomegalovirus exposure and HLA in healthy donors. V gave up 6 bases and J gave up 8 bases, with 11 bases separating them. The CDR3 is 12 amino acids. Germline lookup yields CDR1 KGHSH and CDR2 LQKENI. PCR was performed using 60 Vbeta and 13 Jbeta primers. The data were produced by immunoSEQ multiplex PCR, yet TCRdb's version contains in-frame clones alone and is incomplete. The table has under 200,000 clones, around 82% seen once. The source is a man aged 35-49 years in good health and CMV-seropositive. The chain links TRBV18 to TRBJ2-1; D not certain. Sequenced: PBMCs. The CDR3 loop reads CASSPLRDEQFF. The CDR3 DNA reads TGTGCCAGCTCCCCTCTACGGGATGAGCAGTTCTTC.